A selection of T cell receptor beta chains follows, all from one sample in a study of cytotoxic CD8 clonotypes in ibrutinib-treated CLL. Profiling relied on immunoSEQ multiplex PCR, and the TCRdb table lists in-frame clones only, not all of them. The sample consists of 14,000 or so clones, roughly 50% of them appearing once. Sample: PBMCs, taken at an approximately 26-month disease-progression time point, from a patient treated with ibrutinib. These TCRs come from a human donor with chronic lymphocytic leukemia. Both conserved end residues are part of each CDR3. A D gene is named only where the DNA matches it firmly. The size of a clone is reported for some rows only, either as once, few or many, or as a class for expanded clones.

>12|few|TRBV18|TRBJ2-7|TRBD1
CASSPDRGEQYF
TGTGCCAGCTCACCTGACAGGGGCGAGCAGTACTTC
>17|-|TRBV19|TRBJ1-2|-
CASSLFAGQMGNYGYTF
TGTGCCAGTAGTCTCTTCGCGGGACAAATGGGAAACTATGGCTACACCTTC
>16|-|TRBV25-1|TRBJ1-1|TRBD1
CASSDSRGYMNTEAFF
TGTGCCAGCAGTGACTCCAGGGGGTACATGAACACTGAAGCTTTCTTT
>16|-|TRBV10-2|TRBJ1-5|-
CASSESSQGRHQPQHF
TGCGCCAGCAGTGAGTCTAGCCAGGGGAGACATCAGCCCCAGCATTTT
>8|-|TRBV9|TRBJ1-1|-
CASSVGFF
TGTGCCAGCAGCGTAGGGTTCTTT
>14|-|TRBV6-1|TRBJ2-1|-
CASNRHSGRDEQFF
TGTGCCAGCAATCGACACAGCGGTAGGGATGAGCAGTTCTTC
>11|-|TRBV20-1|TRBJ2-7|-
CSAKTVYEQYF
TGCAGTGCGAAGACGGTTTACGAGCAGTACTTC
>13|-|TRBV2|TRBJ2-7|-
CASISDRSYEQYF
TGTGCCAGTATATCGGACCGAAGCTACGAGCAGTACTTC
>18|once|TRBV9|TRBJ2-3|TRBD2
CASSEVVRTSGSTDTQYF
TGTGCCAGCAGCGAGGTCGTTCGGACTAGCGGAAGCACAGATACGCAGTATTTT
>13|few|TRBV19|TRBJ1-6|-
CASSLTLNSPLHF
TGTGCCAGTAGTCTGACCCTGAATTCACCCCTCCACTTT
>13|-|TRBV9|TRBJ1-2|-
CASSVVGDHGYTF
TGTGCCAGCAGCGTAGTGGGGGACCATGGCTACACCTTC
>15|-|TRBV15|TRBJ1-2|-
CATSRSEGNPYGYTF
TGTGCCACCAGCAGGTCCGAAGGGAACCCCTATGGCTACACCTTC
>12|medium-sized|TRBV19|TRBJ1-5|-
CASRTSNQPQHF
TGTGCCAGTCGGACTAGCAATCAGCCCCAGCATTTT
>15|-|TRBV19|TRBJ2-3|-
CASSTEASRTDTQYF
TGTGCCAGTAGTACTGAGGCTAGTCGCACAGATACGCAGTATTTT
>13|few|TRBV10-3|TRBJ2-1|-
CAIRGQGDNEQFF
TGTGCCATCAGGGGGCAAGGGGATAATGAGCAGTTCTTC
>14|-|TRBV27|TRBJ1-3|-
CASSFGGNGNTIYF
TGTGCCAGCAGTTTCGGGGGCAACGGAAACACCATATATTTT
>15|-|TRBV18|TRBJ2-4|-
CASSEQSGAKNIQYF
TGTGCCAGCTCAGAACAATCTGGGGCCAAAAACATTCAGTACTTC
>15|few|TRBV4-1|TRBJ1-5|-
CASSQAVAVQRSQHF
TGCGCCAGCAGCCAAGCCGTAGCCGTTCAGAGGTCCCAGCATTTT
>15|-|TRBV4-2|TRBJ1-6|-
CASSQDGQGGSPLHF
TGTGCCAGCAGCCAAGATGGGCAGGGTGGTTCACCCCTCCACTTT
>14|few|TRBV5-4|TRBJ2-5|-
CASSLGRGAETQYF
TGTGCCAGCAGCTTAGGGCGGGGAGCAGAGACCCAGTACTTC
>18|-|TRBV19|TRBJ2-2|-
CASSEHRAKASNTGELFF
TGTGCCAGTAGTGAACATAGGGCGAAAGCTTCGAACACCGGGGAGCTGTTTTTT
>16|few|TRBV9|TRBJ1-2|TRBD1
CASSVGRTGGNYGYTF
TGTGCCAGCAGCGTAGGCCGGACAGGGGGTAACTATGGCTACACCTTC
>14|-|TRBV2|TRBJ2-1|TRBD2
CASSTSGVYNEQFF
TGTGCCAGCAGTACTAGCGGGGTCTACAATGAGCAGTTCTTC
>13|-|TRBV7-9|TRBJ2-5|-
CASSPEAKETQYF
TGTGCCAGCAGCCCGGAGGCGAAGGAGACCCAGTACTTC
>14|-|TRBV25-1|TRBJ2-7|TRBD1
CASSLTGGSYEQYF
TGTGCCAGCAGTCTTACAGGGGGATCCTACGAGCAGTACTTC
>15|-|TRBV4-2|TRBJ2-2|-
CASSLQTTRGGELFF
TGTGCCAGCAGCCTCCAGACAACTAGGGGCGGGGAGCTGTTTTTT
>15|-|TRBV5-6|TRBJ2-5|TRBD2
CASSLGGGHQETQYF
TGTGCCAGCAGCTTGGGCGGGGGGCATCAAGAGACCCAGTACTTC
>12|-|TRBV7-9|TRBJ2-7|-
CASSLIRPEQYF
TGTGCCAGCAGCTTAATAAGACCTGAGCAGTACTTC
>14|few|TRBV5-6|TRBJ2-1|-
CASSLARAYNEQFF
TGTGCCAGCAGCTTGGCCAGGGCCTACAATGAGCAGTTCTTC
>14|-|TRBV6-1|TRBJ1-4|-
CASSDRGQGEKLFF
TGTGCCAGCAGTGATAGGGGCCAGGGTGAAAAACTGTTTTTT
>13|-|TRBV5-8|TRBJ2-5|TRBD1
CASSRQGAKTQYF
TGTGCCAGCAGCCGACAGGGCGCAAAGACCCAGTACTTC
>11|once|TRBV7-9|TRBJ2-7|-
CASSLGVEQYF
TGTGCCAGCAGCTTAGGAGTCGAGCAGTACTTC
>15|-|TRBV4-1|TRBJ1-1|-
CASSQEGVMNTEAFF
TGCGCCAGCAGCCAAGAGGGCGTGATGAACACTGAAGCTTTCTTT
>16|large|TRBV27|TRBJ1-1|TRBD1
CASSSSGQGVGTEAFF
TGTGCCAGCAGCTCCTCCGGACAGGGGGTGGGCACTGAAGCTTTCTTT
>13|few|TRBV7-9|TRBJ2-1|-
CASSLGAPGEQFF
TGTGCCAGCAGCCTTGGTGCCCCGGGTGAGCAGTTCTTC
>12|many|TRBV19|TRBJ1-1|-
CASSPGPTEAFF
TGTGCCAGTAGTCCTGGACCTACTGAAGCTTTCTTT
>15|-|TRBV6-1|TRBJ1-4|-
CASSENGLAGEKLFF
TGTGCCAGCAGTGAAAACGGGCTCGCCGGGGAAAAACTGTTTTTT
>14|-|TRBV4-2|TRBJ1-5|TRBD1
CASSQEGQDQPQHF
TGTGCCAGCAGCCAAGAGGGACAGGATCAGCCCCAGCATTTT
>15|-|TRBV11-1|TRBJ2-1|TRBD1
CASSSRQGSYNEQFF
TGTGCCAGCAGCTCCAGACAGGGGAGTTACAATGAGCAGTTCTTC
>14|few|TRBV4-2|TRBJ1-3|-
CASSQEGGILTIYF
TGTGCCAGCAGCCAAGAGGGGGGTATTCTAACCATATATTTT